Each of the 18 T cell receptor beta chains below was sequenced from the same sample in a study of graft-versus-host responses after intestinal transplantation. The table came from immunoSEQ multiplex PCR; TCRdb's copy has only in-frame clones and leaves some out. The table includes 6,000 to 9,000 clones, roughly 33% detected once. The source was alloreactive CD4+ T cells from a mixed lymphocyte reaction culture, collected before transplantation. Subset noted: CFSE-low proliferating T cells sorted from approximately 6-day pre-transplant mixed lymphocyte reaction (GvH or HvG direction). The receptor source for this set is a human patient who was an organ donor for intestinal transplantation.

Only a few counts were recorded for this clone. The chain uses TRBV30 and TRBJ2-7; 7 positions agree with TRBD2. The CDR3 covers 14 residues. V shed 3 bases, J shed 3 bases, and the junction held 8 bases outside the gene matches. Germline-derived CDR1 and CDR2 are GTSNPN and SVGIG (reference sequence). CDR3 residues: CAWRPGLHGYEQYF. In DNA, the CDR3 is TGTGCCTGGAGACCGGGACTACACGGCTACGAGCAGTACTTC.

The rearrangement links TRBV6-5 to TRBJ2-2; 7 bases are a match to TRBD1. There are 14 residues in the CDR3. V shed 6 bases, J shed 4 bases, and the junction held 5 bases outside the gene matches. Germline V lookup: CDR1 MNHEY, CDR2 SVGAGI. Here the CDR3 reads CASRRDSPTGELFF. The CDR3 coding sequence is TGTGCCAGCAGACGGGACAGCCCCACCGGGGAGCTGTTTTTT.

V and J are TRBV15 and TRBJ2-3; a possible D gene is TRBD2 (7 bases). The germline V gene encodes CDR1 LNHNV and CDR2 YYDKDF (reference sequence). The CDR3 loop spans 15 amino acids. Trimming pared 7 bases from V and 4 bases from J, leaving 18 bases between. As DNA, the CDR3 is TGTGCCACCAAAGAGGGGGAGGGCCAGTCAGATACGCAGTATTTT. It specifies CATKEGEGQSDTQYF.

J is TRBJ2-1 and V is TRBV21-1; the table's D call, TRBD2, was not checked against the DNA. TRBV21-1 is reported as a pseudogene. The CDR3 has 14 residues. The CDR3 nucleotides read TGTGCCAGCAGCAACCCGAAGCGGACTAATGAGCAGTTCTTC. It yields the protein CASSNPKRTNEQFF.

This sequence joins TRBV6-6 and TRBJ1-5; 8 nucleotides line up with TRBD1. This CDR3 has 13 amino acids. Per the germline V gene, CDR1 is MNHNY and CDR2 is SVGAGI (reference sequence). Unmatched junction bases numbered 6, after V lost 10 bases and J lost 4 bases. CDR3 protein: CATQTGVNQPQHF. The DNA of the CDR3 is TGTGCCACCCAGACAGGGGTTAATCAGCCCCAGCATTTT.

Within the sample, this clone is medium-sized. The V and J genes are TRBV18 and TRBJ2-7, with 10 positions matching TRBD2. V lost 5 bases, J lost 1 base, and 2 bases stayed unmatched. This CDR3 comprises 14 residues. Germline V gene data show CDR1 as KGHSH and CDR2 as LQKENI. The CDR3 coding sequence is TGTGCCAGCTCAAAACTAGCGGGGTCCTACGAGCAGTACTTC. It encodes CASSKLAGSYEQYF. The variable domain in full, completed from reference TRBV18 and TRBJ2-7, reads NAGVMQNPRHLVRRRGQEARLRCSPMKGHSHVYWYRQLPEEGLKFMVYLQKENIIDESGMPKERFSAEFPKEGPSILRIQQVVRGDSAAYFCASSKLAGSYEQYFGPGTRLTVT.

The chain has TRBV25-1 and TRBJ2-3; 9 positions agree with TRBD2. V lost 8 bases to trimming and J lost 1 base; unmatched junction nucleotides: 1. The length of the CDR3 is 13 residues. Germline CDR1 reads MGHDK; CDR2 reads SYGVNS. The CDR3 nucleotides read TGTGCCAGCGCTAGCGGGGGCACAGATACGCAGTATTTT. Translating gives CASASGGTDTQYF.

As for this clone: Germline is not matched at one junction end, which may reflect a read error. The CDR3 nucleotides read TGTGCTAGCAGCTTAGGCAGGGCCTACGAGCAGTACTTC. Its translation: CASSLGRAYEQYF. The J gene is TRBJ2-7, the V gene TRBV7-9, with D possibly TRBD1 on 5 matching bases. CDR1 and CDR2 from the germline V gene are SEHNR and FQNEAQ (reference sequence). This CDR3 region has 13 residues.

V gene TRBV18 combines with J gene TRBJ1-1, with 7 positions matching TRBD1. There are 13 residues in the CDR3. Looked up from germline, CDR1 is KGHSH and CDR2 is LQKENI. Trimming took 4 bases from V and 2 from J; bases not matched to a gene: 1. The CDR3 is CASSQGANTEAFF. The CDR3 DNA reads TGTGCCAGCTCACAGGGGGCCAACACTGAAGCTTTCTTT.

This chain uses TRBV18 with TRBJ1-5; D is unclear. The CDR3 consists of 13 residues. Germline V CDR1 and CDR2: KGHSH, LQKENI. The V end lost 3 bases, the J end lost 5 bases, and 8 bases lay between the germline ends. The CDR3 DNA reads as TGTGCCAGCTCACCGAGCCGTGATCAGCCCCAGCATTTT. Amino acid sequence: CASSPSRDQPQHF.

This clone was observed a few times. V and J are TRBV7-9 and TRBJ2-2; D call uncertain. The germline V gene encodes CDR1 SEHNR and CDR2 FQNEAQ (reference sequence). V was cut by 0 bases and J by 5 bases, with 7 bases left in between. The CDR3 consists of 14 residues. DNA for the CDR3: TGTGCCAGCAGCTTAGCGTCCGGGACCGGGGAGCTGTTTTTT. Translated, it gives CASSLASGTGELFF.

This clone was detected only once. V and J are TRBV7-1 and TRBJ2-6; D is undetermined. TRBV7-1 belongs to the ORF category, with a function that is uncertain. V was pared by 5 bases and J by 5 bases, with 25 bases between. This CDR3 region has 19 residues. CDR3 protein: CASSNGPHEEQSRANVLTF. The CDR3 coding sequence is TGTGCCAGCAGCAATGGTCCTCACGAGGAACAAAGTCGGGCCAACGTCCTGACTTTC.

This clone is medium-sized in the sample. V usage is TRBV25-1 and J usage is TRBJ1-6; maybe TRBD1 (6 bases). Germline-derived CDR1 and CDR2 are MGHDK and SYGVNS. V lost 6 bases to trimming and J lost 8 bases, with 11 bases between them. The CDR3 has 13 residues. The CDR3 nucleotides read TGTGCCAGCAGACAGGGTTGGGATTCACCCCTCCACTTT. Translating gives CASRQGWDSPLHF.

Within the sample, this clone is medium-sized. This chain joins TRBV20-1 and TRBJ2-7; no clear D. CDR1 and CDR2 from the germline V gene are DFQATT and SNEGSKA (reference sequence). The CDR3 loop spans 11 amino acids. With 1 base removed from V and 4 bases from J, the gap between germline ends came to 5 bases. The CDR3 DNA sequence: TGCAGTGCTAGAGCTAAATACGAGCAGTACTTC. Protein product: CSARAKYEQYF.

This clone was counted only a few times. The genes are TRBV13 and TRBJ2-3, with D perhaps TRBD2 (5 bases). The CDR3 length is 14 residues. The ends were cut back, 5 bases at V and 2 bases at J, with 11 bases in the middle. The germline gives CDR1 PRHDT, CDR2 FYEKMQ (reference sequence). CDR3 protein: CASSLQRNTDTQYF. Written as DNA, the CDR3 is TGTGCCAGCAGCCTCCAGCGGAACACAGATACGCAGTATTTT.

This clone was counted between two and nine times. This chain joins TRBV28 and TRBJ1-2; weak D call: TRBD1 (6 bases). V lost 3 bases and J lost 3, with 11 bases in between. This CDR3 has 14 amino acids. From germline, CDR1 is MDHEN and CDR2 SYDVKM. The CDR3, as DNA: TGTGCCAGCAGTTTGGCCGGACAGTACTATGGCTACACCTTC. This gives the protein CASSLAGQYYGYTF.

This clone was detected a few times. The V call is TRBV30, the J call TRBJ1-5; perhaps TRBD1 as D (6 bases). The CDR3 is 17 amino acids. Germline CDR1 reads GTSNPN; CDR2 reads SVGIG (reference sequence). Trimming left V 2 bases short and J 2 bases short, with 19 bases between. The CDR3 spells CAWSPRGGARGNQPQHF. The DNA for the CDR3 is TGTGCCTGGAGTCCAAGGGGGGGGGCCCGGGGCAATCAGCCCCAGCATTTT.

The rearrangement links TRBV5-1 to TRBJ1-1; 7 positions match TRBD1. Germline V gene lookup returns CDR1 SGHRS and CDR2 YFSETQ. This CDR3 is 15 amino acids long. The J segment lost 2 bases and the V segment lost 6 bases, leaving 10 bases of the junction unmatched. The CDR3 DNA sequence: TGCGCCAGCAAGTCGGGACAGTCTAGCAACACTGAAGCTTTCTTT. Encoded protein: CASKSGQSSNTEAFF.